This TCR beta chain derives from a study of T cell repertoires in cytomegalovirus infection. Study-wide results and caveats: Cumulative frequency of public TCR beta families picked out carriers of CMV plus the relevant HLA.

Germline assignment: CDR1 MNHNY and CDR2 SVGAGI (reference sequence). Between the trimmed V and J ends, which lost 4 bases and 4 bases, there was a span of 25 bases. The CDR3 consists of 18 residues. TCRdb itself ran the reads through MiXCR, one entry per CDR3 protein. The repertoire includes 700,000 to 900,000 distinct CDR3 sequences, about 28% of them detected once, and around 13% sits in the top ten. This clonotype has more than one count but fewer than ten. Antigen specificity is unknown. Specimen: cultured CD8+ T cells from PBMCs, collected from culture after CMV antigen stimulation. The origin of this receptor is a human donor in good health (CMV status not recorded). Some clones in this sample may be carry-over from other donors' samples. The V call is TRBV6-6, the J call TRBJ1-2; no reliable D call. The DNA for the CDR3 is TGTGCCAGCAGTTCTACCCTTCCAAGACCTAAAAGTGGCTATGGCTACACCTTC. It yields the protein CASSSTLPRPKSGYGYTF.